This T cell receptor beta chain was profiled in a study of blood T cell repertoires in COVID-19. V shed 3 bases, J shed 0 bases, and the junction held 8 bases outside the gene matches. The V gene's germline CDR1 is LNHDA and CDR2 SQIVND (reference sequence). The CDR3 has 18 amino acids. Each participant's cohort was designated according to participant-reported clinical history. This table comes from immunoSEQ multiplex PCR, and its TCRdb copy is limited to in-frame clones, with some not included. The top ten clones hold roughly 4% of a sample with over 250,000 clones, about 86% of them seen once. The sample taken for sequencing was PBMCs or T cells enriched from blood (not recorded which). The sequence was collected from a man aged 25-45 years with acute COVID-19. The chain links TRBV19 to TRBJ2-4, with TRBD2 matching over 10 bases. This CDR3 reads CASSMVSGGRLAKNIQYF. In nucleotides, the CDR3 is TGTGCCAGTAGTATGGTTAGCGGGGGGCGGTTAGCCAAAAACATTCAGTACTTC.